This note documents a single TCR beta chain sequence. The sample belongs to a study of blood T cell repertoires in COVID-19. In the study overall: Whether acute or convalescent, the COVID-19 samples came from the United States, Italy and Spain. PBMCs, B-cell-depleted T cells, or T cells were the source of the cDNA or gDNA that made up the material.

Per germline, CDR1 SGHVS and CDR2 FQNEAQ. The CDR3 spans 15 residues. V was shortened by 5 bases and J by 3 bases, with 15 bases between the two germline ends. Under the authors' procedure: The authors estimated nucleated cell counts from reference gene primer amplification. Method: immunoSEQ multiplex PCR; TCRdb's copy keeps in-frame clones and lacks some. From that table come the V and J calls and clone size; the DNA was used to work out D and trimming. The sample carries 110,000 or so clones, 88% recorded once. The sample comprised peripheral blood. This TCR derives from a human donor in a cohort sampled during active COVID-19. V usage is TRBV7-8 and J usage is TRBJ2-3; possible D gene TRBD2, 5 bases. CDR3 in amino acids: CASSPPDYPTDTQYF. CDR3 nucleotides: TGTGCCAGCAGCCCCCCTGACTATCCTACAGATACGCAGTATTTT.